This passage covers 17 T cell receptor beta chains from one sample sequenced in a study of blood T cell repertoires in COVID-19. Generated by immunoSEQ multiplex PCR, the TCRdb table keeps only in-frame clones and is missing some. The sample records 60,000 or so clones, around 90% being singletons. The source material was peripheral blood. These TCRs come from a human donor with acute or convalescent COVID-19. The donor label of this sample is uncertain.

This chain links TRBV4-1 with TRBJ2-3; 9 nucleotides line up with TRBD2. The CDR3 runs to 16 residues. V shed 5 bases and J 7 bases; nucleotides not matched to a gene: 13. Germline CDR1 and CDR2: MGHRA and YSYEKL. The CDR3 nucleotides are TGCGCCAGCAGCTTGGCATTAGCGGGAGAGACGAATACGCAGTATTTT. This translates into CASSLALAGETNTQYF.

In DNA form, the CDR3 reads TGCGCCAGCAGCCCTGGACAGCCAAATTCACCCCTCCACTTT. Its protein is CASSPGQPNSPLHF. This chain connects TRBV5-1 to TRBJ1-6; tentative D call: TRBD1 (6 bases). CDR3 size: 14 residues. V was shortened by 4 bases and J by 7 bases, with 12 bases between the two germline ends. Germline CDR1 and CDR2: SGHRS and YFSETQ.

This chain joins TRBV29-1 and TRBJ1-1, with D possibly matching TRBD1 (6 bases). The CDR3 totals 12 residues. Trimming stripped 6 bases from V and 3 bases from J, with 11 bases between. Germline CDR1 is SQVTM and CDR2 is ANQGSEA. CDR3 residues: CSVRTAHTEAFF. The CDR3 nucleotides are TGCAGCGTCAGGACAGCCCACACTGAAGCTTTCTTT.

This chain joins TRBV5-1 and TRBJ1-1; 7 bases map to TRBD1. There are 14 residues in the CDR3. The germline CDR1 and CDR2 sequences are SGHRS and YFSETQ. V was clipped by 2 bases and J by 4 bases; unmatched bases: 5. The CDR3 nucleotides read TGCGCCAGCAGCTTAACGTCAGGGGGCACTGAAGCTTTCTTT. Protein sequence: CASSLTSGGTEAFF.

The V call is TRBV18, the J call TRBJ2-1, with 8 bases aligning to TRBD2. This CDR3 has 15 residues. CDR1 is KGHSH and CDR2 is LQKENI in the germline V gene. V gave up 6 bases and J gave up 7 bases; unmatched junction bases: 11. CDR3 bases: TGTGCCAGCTCCTTTCAGCGGGAGAGTTGGAATGAGCAGTTCTTC. As protein: CASSFQRESWNEQFF.

The CDR3, as DNA: TGTGCCAGCAAGCCAGGGCAGATCAATGAGCAGTTCTTC. It specifies CASKPGQINEQFF. The rearrangement joins TRBV2 to TRBJ2-1; D is possibly TRBD1 (5 bases). The germline V gene encodes CDR1 SNHLY and CDR2 FYNNEI. V gave up 7 bases and J gave up 6 bases, with 13 bases separating them. The CDR3 spans 13 residues.

The V and J genes are TRBV7-9 and TRBJ2-1, with D uncertain. This CDR3 is built from 13 residues. CDR1 SEHNR and CDR2 FQNEAQ come from the germline V gene (reference sequence). Trimming left V 3 bases short and J 5 bases short, with 8 bases between. CDR3 DNA sequence: TGTGCCAGCAGCTTCAGACAAGACAATGAGCAGTTCTTC. It specifies CASSFRQDNEQFF. The complete variable domain, with remaining parts taken from reference TRBV7-9 and TRBJ2-1, reads DTGVSQNPRHKITKRGQNVTFRCDPISEHNRLYWYRQTLGQGPEFLTYFQNEAQLEKSRLLSDRFSAERPKGSFSTLEIQRTEQGDSAMYLCASSFRQDNEQFFGPGTRLTVL.

The genes are TRBV6-5 and TRBJ1-2, with a possible D match to TRBD1 (5 bases). Trimming left V 5 bases short and J 7 bases short, with 14 bases between. CDR3 length: 13 residues. The V gene's germline CDR1 is MNHEY and CDR2 SVGAGI. Here the CDR3 DNA reads TGTGCCAGCAGTAAACAGGCTTGGGGTGGCTACACCTTC. It is translated as CASSKQAWGGYTF.

The V and J genes are TRBV5-5 and TRBJ2-7; 9 bases map to TRBD1. The CDR3 totals 17 residues. Looked up from germline, CDR1 is SGHKS and CDR2 is YYEKEE (reference sequence). The trim removed 2 bases at V and 3 bases at J, leaving 12 bases unmatched. The CDR3 region has the DNA TGTGCCAGCAGCTTACAGTATTCACAGGGGGCTATCTACGAGCAGTACGTC. Residues: CASSLQYSQGAIYEQYV.

The chain employs TRBV10-1 and TRBJ1-1, with D perhaps matching TRBD1 (6 bases). The CDR3 spans 13 residues. CDR1 is WNHNN and CDR2 is SYGVQD in the germline V gene (reference sequence). The V gene lost 4 bases and the J gene lost 8 bases, with 14 bases spanning the gap. CDR3 in DNA: TGCGCCAGCAGTGTACTAACCGGGACAGAAGCTTTCTTT. Its protein product is CASSVLTGTEAFF.

The CDR3 bases are TGCGCCAGCAGCCCTTTTGCGAGGAACACTGAAGCTTTCTTT. Its translation is CASSPFARNTEAFF. This rearrangement joins TRBV5-1 to TRBJ1-1, with no clear D. Germline loops: CDR1 SGHRS, CDR2 YFSETQ. This CDR3 spans 14 amino acids. Trimming removed 4 bases at V and 1 base at J, with 11 bases between.

This chain links TRBV7-8 with TRBJ2-7; D not certain. Trimming removed 2 bases at V and 1 base at J, with 6 bases between. The germline V gene has CDR1 SGHVS and CDR2 FQNEAQ. The CDR3 length is 13 residues. CDR3 in amino acids: CASSLTDSYEQYF. The CDR3 DNA reads TGTGCCAGCAGCTTAACAGATTCCTACGAGCAGTACTTC.

The chain uses TRBV7-8 and TRBJ2-2; 7 nucleotides align to TRBD2. The CDR3 is 16 amino acids. V lost 1 base to trimming and J lost 1 base; unmatched junction nucleotides: 3. CDR1 and CDR2 from the germline V gene are SGHVS and FQNEAQ. CDR3 region: CASSLGGGVNTGELFF. In DNA, the CDR3 is TGTGCCAGCAGCTTAGGCGGGGGAGTGAACACCGGGGAGCTGTTTTTT.

The gene calls are TRBV12-3 or TRBV12-4 and TRBJ1-2, with unresolved D. The ends were cut back, 7 bases at V and 2 bases at J, with 8 bases in the middle. The CDR3 runs to 12 residues. The CDR3 loop is CASTQRNYGYTF. The DNA of the CDR3 is TGTGCCAGCACTCAGAGGAACTATGGCTACACCTTC.

The J gene is TRBJ1-4, the V gene TRBV3-1 (or the pseudogene TRBV3-2); tentatively, D is TRBD1 (5 bases). The CDR3 runs to 17 residues. V was shortened by 1 base and J by 1 base, with 13 bases between the two germline ends. Germline-derived CDR1 and CDR2 are LGHDT and YNNKEL (reference sequence). DNA for the CDR3: TGTGCCAGCAGCCAAGGTCGGGGGTGGGGAACTAATGAAAAACTGTTTTTT. This translates into CASSQGRGWGTNEKLFF.

The chain employs TRBV19 and TRBJ1-1, with D possibly matching TRBD1 (5 bases). The V end lost 3 bases, the J end lost 5 bases, and 10 bases lay between the germline ends. CDR3 length: 13 amino acids. CDR1 LNHDA and CDR2 SQIVND come from the germline V gene (reference sequence). CDR3 nucleotide sequence: TGTGCCAGTAGTATGGGGCGGGGGACTGAAGCTTTCTTT. As protein: CASSMGRGTEAFF.

The chain combines TRBV19 with TRBJ2-1; TRBD2 agrees at 7 bases. Germline V gene lookup returns CDR1 LNHDA and CDR2 SQIVND (reference sequence). After removal of 3 bases from V and 7 bases from J, the junction contained 12 bases not matched to a gene. This CDR3 region has 16 residues. CDR3 in amino acids: CASSMFGGSVGNEQFF. The CDR3 DNA is TGTGCCAGTAGTATGTTTGGCGGGAGCGTGGGGAATGAGCAGTTCTTC.